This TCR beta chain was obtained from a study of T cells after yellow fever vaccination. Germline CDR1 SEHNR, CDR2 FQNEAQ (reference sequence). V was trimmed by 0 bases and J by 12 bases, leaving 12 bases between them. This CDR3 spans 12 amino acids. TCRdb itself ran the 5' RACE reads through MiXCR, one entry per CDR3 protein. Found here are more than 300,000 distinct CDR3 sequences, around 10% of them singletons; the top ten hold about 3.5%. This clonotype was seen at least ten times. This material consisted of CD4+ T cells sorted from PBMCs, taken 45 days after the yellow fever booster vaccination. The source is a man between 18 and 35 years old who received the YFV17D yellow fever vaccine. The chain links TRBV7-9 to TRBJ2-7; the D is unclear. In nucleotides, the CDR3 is TGTGCCAGCAGCTTAGCGGACGGATATGGGTACTTC. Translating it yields CASSLADGYGYF.